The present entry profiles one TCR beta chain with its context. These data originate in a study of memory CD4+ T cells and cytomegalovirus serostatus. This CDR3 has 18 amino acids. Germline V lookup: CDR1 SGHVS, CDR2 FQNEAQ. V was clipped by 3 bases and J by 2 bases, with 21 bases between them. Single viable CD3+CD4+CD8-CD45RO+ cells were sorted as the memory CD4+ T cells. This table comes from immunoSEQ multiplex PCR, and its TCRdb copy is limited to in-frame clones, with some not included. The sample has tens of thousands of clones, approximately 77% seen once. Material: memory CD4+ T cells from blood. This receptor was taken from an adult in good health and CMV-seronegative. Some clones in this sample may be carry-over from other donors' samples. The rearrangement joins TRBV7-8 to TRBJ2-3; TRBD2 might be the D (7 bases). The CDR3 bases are TGTGCCAGCAGCTTTGGGGGGGGCTCTCAAGGGCTCACAGATACGCAGTATTTT. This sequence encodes CASSFGGGSQGLTDTQYF.